Here is one T cell receptor beta chain with its context. The sample belongs to a study of control samples from healthy donors and cancer patients. Only in-frame clones appear in the TCRdb table, and some are missing; sequencing was by immunoSEQ multiplex PCR. The sample carries some 120,000 clones, just over 90% recorded once. V gave up 2 bases and J gave up 0 bases, with 8 bases separating them. The CDR3 is made up of 16 amino acids. The germline V gene encodes CDR1 MDHEN and CDR2 SYDVKM. This TCR was recovered from a woman aged 18-29 years in good health. The chain uses TRBV28 and TRBJ1-6; D may be TRBD1 (5 bases). Sequenced: blood. The CDR3 sequence: CASSLGGGSYNSPLHF. CDR3 sequence (DNA): TGTGCCAGCAGTTTAGGGGGGGGCTCCTATAATTCACCCCTCCACTTT.